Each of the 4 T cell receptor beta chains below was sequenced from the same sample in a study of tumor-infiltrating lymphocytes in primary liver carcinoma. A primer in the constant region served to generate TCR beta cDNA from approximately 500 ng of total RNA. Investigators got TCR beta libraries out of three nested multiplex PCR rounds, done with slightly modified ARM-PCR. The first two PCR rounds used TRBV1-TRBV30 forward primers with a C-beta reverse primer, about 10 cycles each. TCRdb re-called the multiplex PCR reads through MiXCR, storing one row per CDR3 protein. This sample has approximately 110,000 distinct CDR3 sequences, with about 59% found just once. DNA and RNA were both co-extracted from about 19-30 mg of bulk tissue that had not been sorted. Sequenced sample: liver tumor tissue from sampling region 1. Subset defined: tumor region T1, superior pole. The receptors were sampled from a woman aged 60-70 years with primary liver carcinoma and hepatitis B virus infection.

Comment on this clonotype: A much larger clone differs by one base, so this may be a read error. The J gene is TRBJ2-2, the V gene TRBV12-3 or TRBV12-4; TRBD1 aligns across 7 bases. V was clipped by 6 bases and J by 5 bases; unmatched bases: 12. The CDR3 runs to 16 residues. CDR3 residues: CASSPLPGQETGELFF. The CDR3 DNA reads TGTGCCAGCAGCCCACTCCCCGGACAGGAGACCGGGGAGCTGTTTTTT.

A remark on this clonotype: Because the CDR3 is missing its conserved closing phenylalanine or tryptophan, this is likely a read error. The DNA of the CDR3 is TGTGCCAGCAGTTCTTCCCGACAGGGAGGGACTGAAGCTTTCTCT. This encodes CASSSSRQGGTEAFS. The chain combines TRBV28 with TRBJ1-1; 7 bases are shared with TRBD1. The CDR3 is 15 amino acids. Trimming cost V 4 bases and J 5 bases; bases outside gene matches: 10. Germline loops: CDR1 MDHEN, CDR2 SYDVKM.

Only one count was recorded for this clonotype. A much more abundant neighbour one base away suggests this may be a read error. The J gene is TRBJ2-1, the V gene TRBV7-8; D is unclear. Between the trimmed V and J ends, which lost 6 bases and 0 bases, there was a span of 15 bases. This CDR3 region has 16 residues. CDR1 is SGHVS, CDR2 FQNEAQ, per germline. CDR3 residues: CASSETWPSSYNEQFF. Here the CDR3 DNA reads TGTGCCAGCAGTGAGACATGGCCAAGCTCCTACAATGAGCAGTTCTTC.

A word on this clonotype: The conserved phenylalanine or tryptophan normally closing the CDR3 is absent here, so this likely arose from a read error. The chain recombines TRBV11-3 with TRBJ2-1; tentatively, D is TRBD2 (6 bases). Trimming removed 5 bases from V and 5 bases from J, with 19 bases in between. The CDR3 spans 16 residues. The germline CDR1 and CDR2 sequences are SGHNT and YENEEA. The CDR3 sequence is CASSPIAALSHNEQFV. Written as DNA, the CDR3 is TGTGCCAGCAGCCCGATAGCGGCCCTTTCCCACAATGAGCAGTTCGTT.